This T cell receptor (beta chain) was identified during a study of beta chain features in type 1 diabetes. Points from the study as a whole: Among type 1 diabetes patients, VDJ junctions had fewer insertions and more deletions. These data did not resolve whether HLA type affects TCRB rearrangement. Shorter TCRB CDR3s, moderately but significantly so, were found in Type 1 diabetes patients in all four CD4+ subsets.

V lost 4 bases to trimming and J lost 0 bases, with 13 bases between them. CDR3 length equals 15 residues. CDR1 LNHDA and CDR2 SQIVND come from the germline V gene (reference sequence). Turning to this clone: Its antigen is still unknown.

Reverse transcribing all isolated RNA meant expressed TCRB transcripts were sequenced. TCRdb's copy holds only in-frame clones and misses some; the assay was immunoSEQ multiplex PCR. This table holds some 190,000 clones, 6% to 9% found once. Every donor provided one heparinised blood draw, which averaged around 120 mL. Based on CD45RO/CCR7/CD25/CD127/CD95/CD27, CD4+ regulatory, stem cell-like memory, naive and central memory cells were sorted. The receptor was derived from a man younger than 35 with type 1 diabetes. The chain links TRBV19 to TRBJ2-7, with D possibly being TRBD1 (6 bases). Sequenced material: central memory CD4+ T cells from blood. CDR3: CASSNRAGDSYEQYF. For the CDR3, the DNA is TGTGCCAGTAGTAATAGAGCAGGGGACTCCTACGAGCAGTACTTC.